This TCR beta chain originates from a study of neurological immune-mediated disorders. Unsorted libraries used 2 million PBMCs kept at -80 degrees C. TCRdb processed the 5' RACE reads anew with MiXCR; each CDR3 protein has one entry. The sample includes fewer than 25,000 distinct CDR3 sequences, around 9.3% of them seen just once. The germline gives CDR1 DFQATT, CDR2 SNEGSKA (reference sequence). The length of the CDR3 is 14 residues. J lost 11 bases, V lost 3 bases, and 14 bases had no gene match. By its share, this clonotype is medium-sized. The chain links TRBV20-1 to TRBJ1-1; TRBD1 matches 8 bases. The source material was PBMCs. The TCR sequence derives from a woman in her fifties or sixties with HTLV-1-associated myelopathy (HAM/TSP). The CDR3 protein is CSASKAGQVKGAFF. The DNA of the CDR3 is TGCAGTGCTAGTAAGGCGGGACAGGTAAAAGGGGCTTTCTTT.